The next 26 T cell receptor beta chains were all read from a single sample in a study of blood T cell repertoires in COVID-19. Using immunoSEQ multiplex PCR, the repertoire was profiled, and TCRdb retains in-frame clones only, with some absent. The repertoire has nearly 200,000 clones, around nine tenths of them found once; the top ten carry 6.2%. Input material: peripheral blood. These receptors all come from a woman in her thirties or forties who had recovered from COVID-19.

This chain uses TRBV18 with TRBJ1-1; D is unclear. There are 15 residues in the CDR3. CDR1 and CDR2 (germline): KGHSH, LQKENI. With 2 bases removed from V and 5 bases from J, the gap between germline ends came to 15 bases. This chain's CDR3 is CASSPTGISGTEAFF. The CDR3 DNA reads TGTGCCAGCTCACCAACGGGCATATCGGGGACTGAAGCTTTCTTT. Filled out from reference TRBV18 and TRBJ1-1, the complete variable domain reads NAGVMQNPRHLVRRRGQEARLRCSPMKGHSHVYWYRQLPEEGLKFMVYLQKENIIDESGMPKERFSAEFPKEGPSILRIQQVVRGDSAAYFCASSPTGISGTEAFFGQGTRLTVV.

The chain joins TRBV6-6 to TRBJ1-3; a possible D gene is TRBD1 (5 bases). The germline V gene encodes CDR1 MNHNY and CDR2 SVGAGI (reference sequence). The V end was cut by 5 bases, the J end by 0 bases, with 20 bases between. The CDR3 consists of 18 residues. The CDR3: CASSPASGGDYSGNTIYF. CDR3 DNA: TGTGCCAGCAGTCCAGCCAGTGGAGGGGATTACTCTGGAAACACCATATATTTT.

The chain is built from TRBV10-2 and TRBJ2-1, with a possible D match to TRBD2 (6 bases). V shed 3 bases and J shed 1 base, with 10 bases lying between them. This CDR3 has 15 residues. The V gene's germline CDR1 is WSHSY and CDR2 SAAADI. The CDR3 nucleotides are TGCGCCAGCAGTGATTTGGGGGGTTCCTACAATGAGCAGTTCTTC. As protein: CASSDLGGSYNEQFF.

This chain connects TRBV29-1 to TRBJ2-3; 10 bases align to TRBD2. CDR3 size: 17 residues. J lost 2 bases, V lost 3 bases, and 11 bases had no gene match. The germline gives CDR1 SQVTM, CDR2 ANQGSEA. The DNA for the CDR3 is TGCAGCGTTGATCCAGCGGGAGGGCTCCCAAACACAGATACGCAGTATTTT. Protein sequence: CSVDPAGGLPNTDTQYF.

This chain links TRBV28 with TRBJ1-2; 7 nucleotides align to TRBD1. The CDR3 has 20 residues. V gave up 5 bases and J gave up 1 base; unmatched junction bases: 22. The V gene's germline CDR1 is MDHEN and CDR2 SYDVKM. CDR3 bases: TGTGCCAGCAGTATGCCAAGGCCGACCACCGGGACAGAGTTTAACTATGGCTACACCTTC. This encodes CASSMPRPTTGTEFNYGYTF.

This chain uses TRBV12-5 with TRBJ1-6, with 7 nucleotides matching TRBD1. Trimming at V came to 7 bases and at J to 0 bases, leaving 9 bases not matched to a gene. CDR1 and CDR2 from the germline V gene are LGHNT and FRNRAP. This CDR3 is 17 amino acids long. The CDR3 protein is CASAPTGSSSYNSPLHF. The DNA of the CDR3 is TGTGCTAGTGCCCCGACAGGGTCCTCCTCCTATAATTCACCCCTCCACTTT.

The chain couples TRBV3-1 (or the pseudogene TRBV3-2) to TRBJ2-1; 12 bases fit TRBD2. The V and J ends lost 4 bases and 6 bases, in that order; junction bases with no gene match: 16. Germline CDR1 LGHDT, CDR2 YNNKEL (reference sequence). CDR3 length: 19 residues. The CDR3 DNA is TGTGCCAGCAGCCGGGGACTAGCGGGCTTGGCAGGTGTTGTCAATGAGCAGTTCTTC. Encoded protein: CASSRGLAGLAGVVNEQFF.

This chain connects TRBV28 to TRBJ1-5; possibly TRBD1 for D (6 bases). The V gene's germline CDR1 is MDHEN and CDR2 SYDVKM. The CDR3 has 16 amino acids. V gave up 1 base and J gave up 4 bases, with 14 bases separating them. The CDR3 region has the DNA TGTGCCAGCAGTTTATCGCAGGGGATGGGGAATCAGCCCCAGCATTTT. Translated, it gives CASSLSQGMGNQPQHF.

This clone came up a few times. This chain joins TRBV9 and TRBJ1-3; TRBD1 might be the D (5 bases). The CDR3 totals 16 residues. The V end was cut by 0 bases, the J end by 8 bases, with 18 bases between. From germline, CDR1 is SGDLS and CDR2 YYNGEE. The CDR3 bases are TGTGCCAGCAGCGTAGACACGAGAAAGGGGTGGGACACCATATATTTT. Translating it yields CASSVDTRKGWDTIYF.

This rearrangement joins TRBV19 to TRBJ1-1; D is unclear. V lost 3 bases and J lost 0, with 11 bases in between. The CDR3 length is 15 residues. Germline V gene sequence: CDR1 LNHDA, CDR2 SQIVND (reference sequence). The CDR3 loop is CASSIAGAMNTEAFF. CDR3 DNA sequence: TGTGCCAGTAGTATTGCAGGCGCCATGAACACTGAAGCTTTCTTT.

The rearrangement uses TRBV11-2 and TRBJ1-2; D is uncertain. The CDR3 covers 14 residues. The germline gives CDR1 SGHAT, CDR2 FQNNGV. V lost 5 bases to trimming and J lost 7 bases, with 17 bases between them. The CDR3 loop reads CASSATRFLGGYTF. The DNA for the CDR3 is TGTGCCAGCAGCGCTACCAGGTTCTTGGGTGGCTACACCTTC.

The rearrangement joins TRBV5-5 to TRBJ2-5, with TRBD1 as a possible D gene (5 bases). Germline CDR1 and CDR2: SGHKS and YYEKEE (reference sequence). V dropped 7 bases and J dropped 4 bases, with 14 bases sitting between them. There are 13 residues in the CDR3. The CDR3 DNA reads as TGTGCCAGCGGGGCAGGGTGGGGAGAGACCCAGTACTTC. The encoded protein is CASGAGWGETQYF.

This chain connects TRBV2 to TRBJ1-6, with 9 nucleotides matching TRBD1. Germline-derived CDR1 and CDR2 are SNHLY and FYNNEI. The CDR3 is 14 amino acids. Unmatched junction bases numbered 1, after V lost 2 bases and J lost 8 bases. The CDR3 DNA reads as TGTGCCAGCAGTGAATGGGACAGGGATTCACCCCTCCACTTT. As protein: CASSEWDRDSPLHF.

The chain employs TRBV7-6 and TRBJ2-2; no clear D gene. The CDR3 contains 12 residues. Trimming shortened V by 3 bases and J by 8 bases, and 7 bases separated the two germline ends. Germline-derived CDR1 and CDR2 are SGHVS and FNYEAQ. The DNA of the CDR3 is TGTGCCAGCAGCTTTGTTTCTGGGGAGCTGTTTTTT. It translates to CASSFVSGELFF.

V and J are TRBV5-1 and TRBJ2-3, with D possibly TRBD2 on 5 matching bases. The germline CDR1 and CDR2 sequences are SGHRS and YFSETQ. The CDR3 spans 14 residues. Trimming took 0 bases from V and 4 from J, leaving 9 bases between them. The CDR3 sequence is CASSLGGRPDTQYF. CDR3 DNA: TGCGCCAGCAGCTTGGGAGGGCGCCCAGATACGCAGTATTTT. Supplemented by reference TRBV5-1 and TRBJ2-3, the full variable domain reads KAGVTQTPRYLIKTRGQQVTLSCSPISGHRSVSWYQQTPGQGLQFLFEYFSETQRNKGNFPGRFSGRQFSNSRSEMNVSTLELGDSALYLCASSLGGRPDTQYFGPGTRLTVL.

This chain uses TRBV6-6 with TRBJ1-5; D perhaps matches TRBD1 (5 bases). Germline V gives CDR1 MNHNY, CDR2 SVGAGI (reference sequence). The CDR3 runs to 15 residues. The ends were cut back, 0 bases at V and 4 bases at J, with 10 bases in the middle. CDR3 nucleotide sequence: TGTGCCAGCAGTTACTCTTACCAGGGAAATCAGCCCCAGCATTTT. Residues: CASSYSYQGNQPQHF.

The rearrangement links TRBV12-1 to TRBJ1-4. TRBV12-1 is flagged as a pseudogene. The CDR3 consists of 14 residues. The CDR3 spells CASRSGPPGEKLFF. The CDR3 DNA reads TGTGCCAGCAGATCCGGGCCTCCGGGGGAAAAACTGTTTTTT.

This chain connects TRBV2 to TRBJ1-2; no definite D call. Deletions cut 0 bases from V and 2 bases from J, with 4 bases between. CDR1 is SNHLY and CDR2 is FYNNEI in the germline V gene. The CDR3 contains 13 residues. The CDR3 loop reads CASSEAGNYGYTF. As DNA, the CDR3 is TGTGCCAGCAGTGAAGCGGGCAACTATGGCTACACCTTC. The whole variable domain, filled in from reference TRBV2 and TRBJ1-2, reads EPEVTQTPSHQVTQMGQEVILRCVPISNHLYFYWYRQILGQKVEFLVSFYNNEISEKSEIFDDQFSVERPDGSNFTLKIRSTKLEDSAMYFCASSEAGNYGYTFGSGTRLTVV.

The chain carries TRBV11-2 and TRBJ2-2; D may be TRBD1 (6 bases). Trimming shortened V by 5 bases and J by 6 bases, and 22 bases separated the two germline ends. The CDR3 is made up of 17 amino acids. CDR1 and CDR2 (germline): SGHAT, FQNNGV. CDR3: CASSPSGLQGSAGELFF. CDR3 nucleotides: TGTGCCAGCAGCCCCTCGGGCCTACAGGGATCCGCCGGGGAGCTGTTTTTT.

The chain has TRBV5-4 and TRBJ2-2; D is unclear. In germline, CDR1 is SGHNT, CDR2 YYREEE (reference sequence). The CDR3 is 16 residues long. The V end lost 0 bases, the J end lost 4 bases, and 13 bases lay between the germline ends. CDR3: CASSLETSTSTGELFF. The DNA for the CDR3 is TGTGCCAGCAGCTTGGAGACATCGACCTCCACCGGGGAGCTGTTTTTT.

The rearrangement joins TRBV5-4 to TRBJ2-7, with a weak D call TRBD2 (6 bases). Trimming cost V 3 bases and J 0 bases, with 10 bases left between them. There are 14 residues in the CDR3. Germline CDR1 reads SGHNT; CDR2 reads YYREEE (reference sequence). CDR3 in amino acids: CASSSGTGSYEQYF. As DNA, the CDR3 is TGTGCCAGCAGCTCCGGGACTGGCTCCTACGAGCAGTACTTC.

The chain joins TRBV11-2 to TRBJ2-1; 9 bases line up with TRBD2. The CDR3 totals 15 residues. V dropped 5 bases and J dropped 8; count of bases not matched to a gene: 10. Per the germline V gene, CDR1 is SGHAT and CDR2 is FQNNGV. The CDR3 sequence is CASSLGTSSSDEQFF. CDR3 bases: TGTGCCAGCAGCCTCGGGACTAGCTCAAGCGATGAGCAGTTCTTC.

The chain couples TRBV18 to TRBJ2-1; tentative D call: TRBD1 (6 bases). Germline V CDR1 and CDR2: KGHSH, LQKENI. V was pared by 6 bases and J by 3 bases, with 12 bases between. This CDR3 comprises 14 residues. CDR3 nucleotide sequence: TGTGCCAGCTCTCCTGGACAGCTCTACAATGAGCAGTTCTTC. Residues: CASSPGQLYNEQFF.

The chain has TRBV6-2 or TRBV6-3 and TRBJ1-5; unclear D gene. V lost 0 bases, J lost 2 bases, and 14 bases lay in between. This CDR3 contains 17 residues. Germline V gene data show CDR1 as MNHEY and CDR2 as SVGEGT. The CDR3 sequence: CASSYSPTDFGNQPQHF. DNA of the CDR3: TGTGCCAGCAGTTACTCACCAACTGACTTCGGCAATCAGCCCCAGCATTTT.

The chain is built from TRBV3-1 (or the pseudogene TRBV3-2) and TRBJ2-7; 12 bases map to TRBD1. CDR1 is LGHDT and CDR2 is YNNKEL in the germline V gene (reference sequence). V lost 6 bases and J lost 6; bases outside the gene matches: 6. CDR3 length: 14 amino acids. DNA for the CDR3: TGTGCCAGCAGAGGGACAGGGGGCAACGGCGAGCAGTACTTC. This gives the protein CASRGTGGNGEQYF.

CDR3 amino acids: CASRAGQINEKLFF. Written as DNA, the CDR3 is TGTGCCAGCAGGGCCGGACAGATTAATGAAAAACTGTTTTTT. This sequence joins TRBV6-5 and TRBJ1-4, with a possible D match to TRBD1 (6 bases). This CDR3 is built from 14 residues. The germline V and J ends were trimmed by 6 bases and 4 bases, with 12 bases remaining between them. Per germline, CDR1 MNHEY and CDR2 SVGAGI.